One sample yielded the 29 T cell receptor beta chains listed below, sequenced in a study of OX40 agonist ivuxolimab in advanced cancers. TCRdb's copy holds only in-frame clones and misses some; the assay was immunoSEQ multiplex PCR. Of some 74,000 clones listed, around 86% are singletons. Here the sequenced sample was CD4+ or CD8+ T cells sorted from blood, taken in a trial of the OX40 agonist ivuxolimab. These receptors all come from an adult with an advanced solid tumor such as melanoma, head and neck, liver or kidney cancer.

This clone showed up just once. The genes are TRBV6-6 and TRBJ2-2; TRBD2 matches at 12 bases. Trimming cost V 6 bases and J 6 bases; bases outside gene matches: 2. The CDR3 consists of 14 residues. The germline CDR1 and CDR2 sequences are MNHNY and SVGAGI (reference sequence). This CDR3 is CASRTSGRSGELFF. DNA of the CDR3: TGTGCCAGCAGGACTAGCGGGAGATCCGGGGAGCTGTTTTTT.

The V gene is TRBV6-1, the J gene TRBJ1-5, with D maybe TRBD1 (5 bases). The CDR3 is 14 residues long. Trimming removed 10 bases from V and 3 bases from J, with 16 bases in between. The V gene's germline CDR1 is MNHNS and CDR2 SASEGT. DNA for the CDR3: TGTGCCACCCAATTCCAAGGGGCCAATCAGCCCCAGCATTTT. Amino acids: CATQFQGANQPQHF.

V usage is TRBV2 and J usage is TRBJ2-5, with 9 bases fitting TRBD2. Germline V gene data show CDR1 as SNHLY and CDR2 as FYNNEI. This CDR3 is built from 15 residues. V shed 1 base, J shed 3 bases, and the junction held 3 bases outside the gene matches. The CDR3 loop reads CASSEVASGKETQYF. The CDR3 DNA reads TGTGCCAGCAGTGAAGTGGCTAGCGGGAAAGAGACCCAGTACTTC.

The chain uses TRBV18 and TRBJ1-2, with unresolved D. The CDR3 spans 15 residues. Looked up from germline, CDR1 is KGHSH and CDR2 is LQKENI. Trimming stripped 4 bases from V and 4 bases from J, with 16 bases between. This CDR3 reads CASSQGGIGGYGYTF. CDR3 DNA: TGTGCCAGCTCACAAGGAGGAATAGGCGGCTATGGCTACACCTTC.

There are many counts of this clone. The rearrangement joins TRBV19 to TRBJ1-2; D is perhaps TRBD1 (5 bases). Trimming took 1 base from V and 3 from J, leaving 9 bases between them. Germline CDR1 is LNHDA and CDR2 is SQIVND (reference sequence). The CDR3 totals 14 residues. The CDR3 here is CASSIGGEDYGYTF. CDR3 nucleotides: TGTGCCAGTAGTATAGGAGGGGAGGACTATGGCTACACCTTC.

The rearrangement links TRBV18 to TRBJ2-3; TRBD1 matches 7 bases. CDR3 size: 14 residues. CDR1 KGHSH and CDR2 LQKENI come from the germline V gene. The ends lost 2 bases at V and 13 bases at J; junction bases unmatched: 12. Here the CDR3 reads CASSPGGAGTAKYF. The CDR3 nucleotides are TGTGCCAGCTCACCAGGTGGGGCCGGGACAGCGAAGTATTTT. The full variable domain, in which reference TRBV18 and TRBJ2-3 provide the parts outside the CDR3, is NAGVMQNPRHLVRRRGQEARLRCSPMKGHSHVYWYRQLPEEGLKFMVYLQKENIIDESGMPKERFSAEFPKEGPSILRIQQVVRGDSAAYFCASSPGGAGTAKYFGPGTRLTVL.

The CDR3 DNA is TGTGCCAGCAGCTTAGGGCGTAGCGCGCAGGGCTACACCTTC. This sequence encodes CASSLGRSAQGYTF. V usage is TRBV7-2 and J usage is TRBJ1-2, with unresolved D. Germline V gives CDR1 SGHTA, CDR2 FQGNSA. The CDR3 is made up of 14 amino acids. V was shortened by 1 base and J by 8 bases, with 14 bases between the two germline ends. The variable domain in full, completed from reference TRBV7-2 and TRBJ1-2, reads GAGVSQSPSNKVTEKGKDVELRCDPISGHTALYWYRQSLGQGLEFLIYFQGNSAPDKSGLPSDRFSAERTGGSVSTLTIQRTQQEDSAVYLCASSLGRSAQGYTFGSGTRLTVV.

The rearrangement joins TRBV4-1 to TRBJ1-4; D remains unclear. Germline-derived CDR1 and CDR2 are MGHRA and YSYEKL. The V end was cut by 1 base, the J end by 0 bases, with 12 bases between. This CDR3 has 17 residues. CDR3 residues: CASSQVVNGATNEKLFF. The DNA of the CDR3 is TGCGCCAGCAGCCAAGTAGTCAACGGAGCAACTAATGAAAAACTGTTTTTT.

In DNA form, the CDR3 reads TGTGCCTGGAGTGTACGACTAGCGCCAAACAATGAGCAGTTCTTC. This sequence encodes CAWSVRLAPNNEQFF. This chain links TRBV30 with TRBJ2-1, with 8 bases that match TRBD2. Germline-derived CDR1 and CDR2 are GTSNPN and SVGIG (reference sequence). This CDR3 is built from 15 residues. After removal of 0 bases from V and 5 bases from J, the junction contained 6 bases not matched to a gene. The whole variable domain, remainder taken from reference TRBV30 and TRBJ2-1, is SQTIHQWPATLVQPVGSPLSLECTVEGTSNPNLYWYRQAAGRGLQLLFYSVGIGQISSEVPQNLSASRPQDRQFILSSKKLLLSDSGFYLCAWSVRLAPNNEQFFGPGTRLTVL.

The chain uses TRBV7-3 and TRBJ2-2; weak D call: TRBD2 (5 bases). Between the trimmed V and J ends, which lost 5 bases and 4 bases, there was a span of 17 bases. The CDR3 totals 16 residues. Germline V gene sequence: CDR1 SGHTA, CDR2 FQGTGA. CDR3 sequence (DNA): TGTGCCAGCAGCCCAGCTCGGGGTTCGAGCACCGGGGAGCTGTTTTTT. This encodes CASSPARGSSTGELFF.

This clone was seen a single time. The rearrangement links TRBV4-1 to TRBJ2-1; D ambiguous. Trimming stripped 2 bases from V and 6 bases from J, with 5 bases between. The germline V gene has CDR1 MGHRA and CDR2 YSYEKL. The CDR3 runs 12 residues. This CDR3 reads CASSQLSNEQFF. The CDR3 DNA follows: TGCGCCAGCAGCCAACTCAGCAATGAGCAGTTCTTC.

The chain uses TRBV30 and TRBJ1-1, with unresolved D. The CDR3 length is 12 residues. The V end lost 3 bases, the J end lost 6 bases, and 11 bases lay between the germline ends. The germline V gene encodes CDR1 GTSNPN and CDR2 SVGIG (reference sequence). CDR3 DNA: TGTGCCTGGAGGGGCCTTGGAGCTGAAGCTTTCTTT. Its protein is CAWRGLGAEAFF.

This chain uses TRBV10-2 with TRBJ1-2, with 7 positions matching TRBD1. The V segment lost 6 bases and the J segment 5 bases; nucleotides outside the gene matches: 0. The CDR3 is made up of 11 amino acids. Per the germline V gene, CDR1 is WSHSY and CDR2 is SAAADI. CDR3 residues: CASRGQYGYTF. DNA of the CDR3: TGCGCCAGCAGGGGACAGTATGGCTACACCTTC.

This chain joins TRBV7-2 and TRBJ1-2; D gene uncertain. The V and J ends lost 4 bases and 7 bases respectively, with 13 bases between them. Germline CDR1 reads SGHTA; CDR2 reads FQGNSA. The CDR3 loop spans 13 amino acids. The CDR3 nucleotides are TGTGCCAGCAGCTCAACTCCCGTAAGTGGCTACACCTTC. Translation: CASSSTPVSGYTF.

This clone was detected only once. The CDR3 nucleotides read TGTGCCTGGAGTAGAGACAGGGTGGGTGAAAAACTGTTTTTT. This codes for CAWSRDRVGEKLFF. This chain connects TRBV30 to TRBJ1-4; 7 bases fit TRBD1. Per germline, CDR1 GTSNPN and CDR2 SVGIG (reference sequence). This CDR3 spans 14 amino acids. V gave up 2 bases and J gave up 7 bases; unmatched junction bases: 7.

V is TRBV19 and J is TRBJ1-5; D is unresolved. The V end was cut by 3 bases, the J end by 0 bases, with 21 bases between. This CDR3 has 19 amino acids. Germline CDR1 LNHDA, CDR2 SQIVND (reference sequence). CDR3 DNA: TGTGCCAGTAGTATCTCGTCTGGTTTATCGCACTATAGCAATCAGCCCCAGCATTTT. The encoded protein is CASSISSGLSHYSNQPQHF.

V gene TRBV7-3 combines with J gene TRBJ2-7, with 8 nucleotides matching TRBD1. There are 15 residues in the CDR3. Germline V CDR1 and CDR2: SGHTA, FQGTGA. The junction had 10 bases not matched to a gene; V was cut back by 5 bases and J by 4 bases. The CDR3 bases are TGTGCCAGCAGCCAACAGGGGGGAGTCGAATACGAGCAGTACTTC. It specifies CASSQQGGVEYEQYF.

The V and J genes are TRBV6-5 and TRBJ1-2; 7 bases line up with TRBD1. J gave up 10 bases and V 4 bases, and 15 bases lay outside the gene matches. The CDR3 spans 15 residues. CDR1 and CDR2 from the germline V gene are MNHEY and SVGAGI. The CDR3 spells CASSFAGTAYSDYTF. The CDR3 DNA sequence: TGTGCCAGCAGTTTTGCCGGGACAGCGTACTCTGACTACACCTTC.

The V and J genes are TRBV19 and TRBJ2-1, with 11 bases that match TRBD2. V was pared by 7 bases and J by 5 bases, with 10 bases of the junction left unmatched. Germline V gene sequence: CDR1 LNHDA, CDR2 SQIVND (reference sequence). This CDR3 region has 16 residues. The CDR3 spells CASNSLAGGLDNEQFF. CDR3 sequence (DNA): TGTGCCAGTAACTCCCTAGCGGGAGGTCTGGACAATGAGCAGTTCTTC.

The CDR3 spells CASSFSGVNEKLFF. The CDR3 DNA reads TGTGCCAGCAGCTTTTCGGGGGTTAATGAAAAACTGTTTTTT. This rearrangement joins TRBV7-6 to TRBJ1-4; tentative D call: TRBD1 (5 bases). V was clipped by 3 bases and J by 4 bases, with 9 bases between them. The CDR3 covers 14 residues. From germline, CDR1 is SGHVS and CDR2 FNYEAQ.

CDR3 residues: CASSLNPPSSGNTIYF. CDR3 DNA sequence: TGTGCCAGCAGCTTAAACCCACCGAGCTCTGGAAACACCATATATTTT. This chain uses TRBV11-3 with TRBJ1-3; D is unclear. V gave up 2 bases and J gave up 0 bases, with 11 bases separating them. CDR3 size: 16 residues. Germline-derived CDR1 and CDR2 are SGHNT and YENEEA. The entire variable domain, with the rest obtained from reference TRBV11-3 and TRBJ1-3, is as follows: EAGVVQSPRYKIIEKKQPVAFWCNPISGHNTLYWYLQNLGQGPELLIRYENEEAVDDSQLPKDRFSAERLKGVDSTLKIQPAELGDSAVYLCASSLNPPSSGNTIYFGEGSWLTVV.

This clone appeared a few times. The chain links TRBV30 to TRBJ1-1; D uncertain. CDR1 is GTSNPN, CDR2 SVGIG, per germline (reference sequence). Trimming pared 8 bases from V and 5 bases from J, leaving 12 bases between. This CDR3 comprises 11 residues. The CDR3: CAALGDTEAFF. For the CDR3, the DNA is TGTGCCGCCCTCGGGGATACTGAAGCTTTCTTT.

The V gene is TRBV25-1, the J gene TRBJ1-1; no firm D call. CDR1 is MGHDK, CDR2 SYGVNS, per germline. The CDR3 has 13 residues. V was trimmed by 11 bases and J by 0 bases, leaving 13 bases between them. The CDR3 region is CAARGRMNTEAFF. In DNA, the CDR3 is TGTGCCGCCCGAGGACGGATGAACACTGAAGCTTTCTTT.

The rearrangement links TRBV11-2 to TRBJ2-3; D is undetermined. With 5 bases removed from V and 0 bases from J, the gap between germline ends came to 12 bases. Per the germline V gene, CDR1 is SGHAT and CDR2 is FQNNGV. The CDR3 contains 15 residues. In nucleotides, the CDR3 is TGTGCCAGCAGCCTGGGCCGCGTTAGCACAGATACGCAGTATTTT. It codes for CASSLGRVSTDTQYF.

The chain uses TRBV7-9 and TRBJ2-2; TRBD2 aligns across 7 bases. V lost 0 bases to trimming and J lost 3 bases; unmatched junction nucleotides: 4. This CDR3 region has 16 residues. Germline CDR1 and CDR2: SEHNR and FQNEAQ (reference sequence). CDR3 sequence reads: CASSLAAGADTGELFF. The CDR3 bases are TGTGCCAGCAGCTTAGCTGCGGGAGCGGACACCGGGGAGCTGTTTTTT.

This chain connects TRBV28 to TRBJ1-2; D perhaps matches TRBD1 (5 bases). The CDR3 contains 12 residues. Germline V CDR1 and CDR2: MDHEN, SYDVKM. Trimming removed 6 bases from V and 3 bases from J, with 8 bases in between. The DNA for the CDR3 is TGTGCCAGCAGGCAGGGTGACTATGGCTACACCTTC. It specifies CASRQGDYGYTF.

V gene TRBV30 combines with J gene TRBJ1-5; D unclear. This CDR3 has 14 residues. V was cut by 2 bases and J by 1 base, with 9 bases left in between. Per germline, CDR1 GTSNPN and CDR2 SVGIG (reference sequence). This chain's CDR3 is CAWSLRASNQPQHF. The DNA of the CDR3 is TGTGCCTGGAGTCTGAGGGCAAGCAATCAGCCCCAGCATTTT.

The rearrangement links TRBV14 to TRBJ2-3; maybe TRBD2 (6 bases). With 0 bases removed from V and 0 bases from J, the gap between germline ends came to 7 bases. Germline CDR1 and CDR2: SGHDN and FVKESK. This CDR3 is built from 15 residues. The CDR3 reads CASSQDGGSTDTQYF. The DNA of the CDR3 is TGTGCCAGCAGCCAAGATGGGGGGAGCACAGATACGCAGTATTTT. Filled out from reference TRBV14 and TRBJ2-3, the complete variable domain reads EAGVTQFPSHSVIEKGQTVTLRCDPISGHDNLYWYRRVMGKEIKFLLHFVKESKQDESGMPNNRFLAERTGGTYSTLKVQPAELEDSGVYFCASSQDGGSTDTQYFGPGTRLTVL.

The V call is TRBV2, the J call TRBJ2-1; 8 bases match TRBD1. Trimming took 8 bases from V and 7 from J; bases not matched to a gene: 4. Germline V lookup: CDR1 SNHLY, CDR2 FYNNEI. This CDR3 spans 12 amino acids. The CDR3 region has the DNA TGTGCCAGCGACAGGGGTGGTAATGAGCAGTTCTTC. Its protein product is CASDRGGNEQFF.